This T cell receptor (beta chain) was obtained from a study of cytomegalovirus exposure and HLA in healthy donors. On this clone: What it binds is unknown.

This CDR3 region has 16 residues. Germline CDR1 reads SEHNR; CDR2 reads FQNEAQ (reference sequence). The V end was cut by 5 bases, the J end by 4 bases, with 20 bases between. Among the donors, all were healthy bone marrow donors. Primers: 60 Vbeta forward and 13 Jbeta reverse. The assay was immunoSEQ multiplex PCR, and TCRdb's table has in-frame clones only and misses some. The profile shows fewer than 130,000 clones, around 85% of them singletons. Points from the study as a whole: Serostatus for CMV was the only available immune exposure information.

The rearrangement joins TRBV7-9 to TRBJ1-1, with a tentative D call TRBD1 (5 bases). This TCR was recovered from a man aged 40-50 years in good health and CMV-seronegative. The sample was PBMCs. CDR3 sequence reads: CASSHDTQGGGTEAFF. CDR3 in DNA: TGTGCCAGCAGCCACGACACGCAGGGAGGAGGCACTGAAGCTTTCTTT. The full variable domain, with the rest looked up from reference TRBV7-9 and TRBJ1-1, is DTGVSQNPRHKITKRGQNVTFRCDPISEHNRLYWYRQTLGQGPEFLTYFQNEAQLEKSRLLSDRFSAERPKGSFSTLEIQRTEQGDSAMYLCASSHDTQGGGTEAFFGQGTRLTVV.